The entry that follows covers one T cell receptor (beta chain) sequence. A clone one base away is much larger, so this may be a read error. This specimen belongs to a study of tumor-infiltrating lymphocytes in primary liver carcinoma. The CDR3 runs to 15 residues. Germline-derived CDR1 and CDR2 are SGHDN and FVKESK. Germline trimming cut 4 bases from V and 12 bases from J; bases unmatched to any gene: 11. From unsorted bulk tissue weighing roughly 17-31 mg, DNA and RNA were co-extracted. Synthesis of TCR beta cDNA was carried out from 500 ng total RNA with a constant-region primer. Three nested multiplex PCR rounds, a slightly modified ARM-PCR, produced the libraries for TCR beta. In the first two PCR rounds, TRBV1-TRBV30 forward primers were paired with a C-beta reverse primer, and each round lasted roughly 9 cycles. TCRdb re-called the multiplex PCR reads through MiXCR, storing one row per CDR3 protein. The sample consists of 95,000 to 100,000 distinct CDR3 sequences, about two thirds of them appearing once.

The specimen sequenced was liver tumor tissue from sampling region 2. Documented subset: tumor region T2, inferior pole. The V gene is TRBV14, the J gene TRBJ2-1, with 11 nucleotides matching TRBD1. This TCR came from a woman in her sixties with primary liver carcinoma and hepatitis B virus infection. The CDR3 coding sequence is TGTGCCAGCAGCCCCCGGGACAGGGGGAAGGATGGGCAGTTCTTC. It is translated as CASSPRDRGKDGQFF.